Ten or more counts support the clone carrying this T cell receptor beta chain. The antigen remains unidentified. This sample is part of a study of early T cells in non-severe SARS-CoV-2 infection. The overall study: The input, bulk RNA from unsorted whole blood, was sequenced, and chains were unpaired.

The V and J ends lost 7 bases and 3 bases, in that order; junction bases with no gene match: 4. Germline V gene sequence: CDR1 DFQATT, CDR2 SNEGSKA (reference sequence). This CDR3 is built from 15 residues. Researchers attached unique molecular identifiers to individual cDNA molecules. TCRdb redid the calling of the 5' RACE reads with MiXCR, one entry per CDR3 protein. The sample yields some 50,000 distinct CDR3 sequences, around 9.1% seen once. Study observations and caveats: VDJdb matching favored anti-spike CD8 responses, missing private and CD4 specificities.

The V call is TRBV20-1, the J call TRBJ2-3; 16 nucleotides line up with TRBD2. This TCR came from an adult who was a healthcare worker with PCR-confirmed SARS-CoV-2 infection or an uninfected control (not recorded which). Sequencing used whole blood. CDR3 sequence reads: CSVPGLAGGTDTQYF. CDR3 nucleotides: TGCAGTGTCCCGGGACTAGCGGGAGGGACAGATACGCAGTATTTT.